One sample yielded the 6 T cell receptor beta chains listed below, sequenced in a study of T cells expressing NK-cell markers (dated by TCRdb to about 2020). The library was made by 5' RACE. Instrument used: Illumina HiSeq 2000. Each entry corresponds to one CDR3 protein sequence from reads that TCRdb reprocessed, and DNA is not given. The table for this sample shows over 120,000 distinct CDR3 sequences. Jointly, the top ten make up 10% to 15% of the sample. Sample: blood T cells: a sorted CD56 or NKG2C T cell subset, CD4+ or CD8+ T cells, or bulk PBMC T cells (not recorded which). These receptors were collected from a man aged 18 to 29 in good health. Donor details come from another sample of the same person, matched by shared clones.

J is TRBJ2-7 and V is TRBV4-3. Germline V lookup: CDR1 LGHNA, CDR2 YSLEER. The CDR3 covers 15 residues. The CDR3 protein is CASSQDRYGNYEQYF.

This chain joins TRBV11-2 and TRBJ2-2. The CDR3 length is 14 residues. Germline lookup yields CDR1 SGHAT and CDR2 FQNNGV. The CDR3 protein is CASSPTRVSGELFF. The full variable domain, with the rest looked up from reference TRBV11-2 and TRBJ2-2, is EAGVAQSPRYKIIEKRQSVAFWCNPISGHATLYWYQQILGQGPKLLIQFQNNGVVDDSQLPKDRFSAERLKGVDSTLKIQPAKLEDSAVYLCASSPTRVSGELFFGEGSRLTVL.

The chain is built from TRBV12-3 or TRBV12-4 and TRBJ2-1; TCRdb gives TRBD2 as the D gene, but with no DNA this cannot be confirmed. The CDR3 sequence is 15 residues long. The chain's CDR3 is CASSSWGLSYNEQFF.

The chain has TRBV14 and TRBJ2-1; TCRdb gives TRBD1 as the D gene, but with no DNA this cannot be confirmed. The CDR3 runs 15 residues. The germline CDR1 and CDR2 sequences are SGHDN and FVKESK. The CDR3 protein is CASSLGLPQGNEQFF.

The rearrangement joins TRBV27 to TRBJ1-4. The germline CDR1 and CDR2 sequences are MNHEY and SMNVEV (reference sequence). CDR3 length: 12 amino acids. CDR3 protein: CASSRGGEKLFF.

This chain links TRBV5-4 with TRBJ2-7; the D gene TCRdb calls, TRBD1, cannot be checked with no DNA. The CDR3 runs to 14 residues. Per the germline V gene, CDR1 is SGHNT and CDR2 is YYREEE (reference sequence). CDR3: CASSYTGVSYEQYF. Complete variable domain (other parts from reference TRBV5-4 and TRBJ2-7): ETGVTQSPTHLIKTRGQQVTLRCSSQSGHNTVSWYQQALGQGPQFIFQYYREEENGRGNFPPRFSGLQFPNYSSELNVNALELDDSALYLCASSYTGVSYEQYFGPGTRLTVT.